The 17 T cell receptor beta chains below come from one sample, sequenced in a study of early T cells in non-severe SARS-CoV-2 infection (dated by TCRdb to the early 2020s). The library relied on 5' RACE. The listed sequencing device is NextSeq 500. The public reads were run again by TCRdb, first through fastp at Q25 and then through MiXCR, and only productive beta chains were kept. Each entry merges the rows of one CDR3 protein and shows their most common DNA and genes. The sample records about 77,000 distinct CDR3 sequences, 8.5% to 10% of which are singletons. The ten largest account for roughly 5% of the sample. The source material was whole blood. The source of these receptors is an adult who was a healthcare worker with PCR-confirmed SARS-CoV-2 infection or an uninfected control (not recorded which).

Many counts were recorded for this clonotype. The rearrangement links TRBV21-1 to TRBJ2-5; the listed D gene, TRBD2, was not tested against the DNA. TRBV21-1 is given as a pseudogene. This CDR3 contains 14 residues. Here the CDR3 reads CASSKTSGRETQYF. The CDR3 DNA reads as TGTGCCAGCAGCAAAACTAGCGGAAGAGAGACCCAGTACTTC.

There are many counts of this clonotype. The chain carries TRBV5-1 and TRBJ2-5; TRBD1 agrees at 8 bases. Germline CDR1 SGHRS, CDR2 YFSETQ. With V trimmed by 4 bases and J by 4 bases, 6 bases remained unmatched. The CDR3 is made up of 14 amino acids. CDR3 DNA: TGCGCCAGCAGCATAGGACAGGGAAGAGAGACCCAGTACTTC. Residues: CASSIGQGRETQYF.

The chain has TRBV29-1 and TRBJ1-1; 8 nucleotides match TRBD1. The CDR3 is made up of 16 amino acids. Germline CDR1 reads SQVTM; CDR2 reads ANQGSEA. J gave up 0 bases and V 0 bases, and 6 bases lay outside the gene matches. CDR3 region: CSVEDWGQDLNTEAFF. The DNA of the CDR3 is TGCAGCGTTGAAGATTGGGGACAGGACCTGAACACTGAAGCTTTCTTT.

Only one count was recorded for this clonotype. The chain combines TRBV6-2 or TRBV6-3 with TRBJ2-7; no reliable D call. Germline CDR1 reads MNHEY; CDR2 reads SVGEGT. V lost 5 bases and J lost 0, with 14 bases in between. The CDR3 runs to 15 residues. CDR3: CASSPTMRPSYEQYF. The DNA for the CDR3 is TGTGCCAGCAGTCCCACCATGCGGCCCTCCTACGAGCAGTACTTC.

Many counts were recorded for this clonotype. The V gene is TRBV30, the J gene TRBJ2-5; D might be TRBD1 (5 bases). The V end lost 7 bases, the J end lost 5 bases, and 17 bases lay between the germline ends. CDR1 and CDR2 (germline): GTSNPN, SVGIG (reference sequence). This CDR3 has 13 amino acids. This CDR3 reads CASSRRSGETQYF. CDR3 DNA: TGTGCCTCATCCCGACGGTCAGGGGAGACCCAGTACTTC.

This clonotype has only a few counts. The rearrangement links TRBV28 to TRBJ2-3; 8 bases agree with TRBD1. Trimming took 6 bases from V and 4 from J; bases not matched to a gene: 6. The CDR3 loop spans 14 amino acids. The germline gives CDR1 MDHEN, CDR2 SYDVKM. Here the CDR3 reads CASRRGQVPDTQYF. CDR3 DNA: TGTGCCAGCAGGCGGGGACAGGTTCCAGATACGCAGTATTTT.

In this sample, this clonotype turned up many times. CDR3 nucleotides: TGTGCCACCAGTGATTTAGGGCGGGACACAGATACGCAGTATTTT. Residues: CATSDLGRDTDTQYF. The rearrangement joins TRBV24-1 to TRBJ2-3; D possibly corresponds to TRBD2 (6 bases). V lost 1 base and J 2 bases, leaving 9 bases between the germline ends. The CDR3 contains 15 residues. Per germline, CDR1 KGHDR and CDR2 SFDVKD.

This clonotype was detected a few times. The rearrangement links TRBV6-6 to TRBJ1-6; 9 bases fit TRBD1. V lost 1 base and J lost 7; bases outside the gene matches: 8. Germline values: CDR1 MNHNY, CDR2 SVGAGI (reference sequence). The CDR3 length is 17 residues. The CDR3, as DNA: TGTGCCAGCAGTTACTTATCCGGGACAGGGCGGAATTCACCCCTCCACTTT. It translates to CASSYLSGTGRNSPLHF.

This clonotype was found many times. The rearrangement joins TRBV28 to TRBJ2-5; D possibly matches TRBD1 or TRBD2 (5 bases each). The CDR3 consists of 14 residues. V lost 4 bases and J lost 5, with 14 bases in between. Germline V gene sequence: CDR1 MDHEN, CDR2 SYDVKM. The CDR3 nucleotides read TGTGCCAGCAGTTCCATCGGGGCCGCGGAGACCCAGTACTTC. Amino acid sequence: CASSSIGAAETQYF.

The CDR3 loop reads CASKEGREQYF. The CDR3 DNA is TGTGCCAGCAAAGAGGGGAGGGAGCAGTACTTC. V is TRBV2 and J is TRBJ2-7, with TRBD2 as a possible D gene (6 bases). V lost 7 bases to trimming and J lost 7 bases, with 11 bases between them. Germline values: CDR1 SNHLY, CDR2 FYNNEI. The CDR3 totals 11 residues.

This clonotype occurred many times. The rearrangement uses TRBV6-5 and TRBJ1-4, with 7 bases identical to TRBD1. This CDR3 is 16 amino acids long. From germline, CDR1 is MNHEY and CDR2 SVGAGI. V shed 4 bases and J 3 bases; nucleotides not matched to a gene: 8. Written as DNA, the CDR3 is TGTGCCAGCAGTTCAACTCCCGGGACAGCTAATGAAAAACTGTTTTTT. Translation gives CASSSTPGTANEKLFF.

There are many counts of this clonotype. V usage is TRBV20-1 and J usage is TRBJ2-7; 9 bases match TRBD2. The germline gives CDR1 DFQATT, CDR2 SNEGSKA (reference sequence). The J segment lost 2 bases and the V segment lost 5 bases, leaving 7 bases of the junction unmatched. This CDR3 region has 14 residues. The CDR3 DNA reads as TGCAGTGCTTTTTCTTTAGCGGGAGCCTACGAGCAGTACTTC. Translation: CSAFSLAGAYEQYF.

This clonotype was counted ten times or more. The chain has TRBV28 and TRBJ2-5, with D perhaps matching TRBD1 or TRBD2 (6 bases each). Per the germline V gene, CDR1 is MDHEN and CDR2 is SYDVKM. The CDR3 is 15 amino acids. V lost 3 bases to trimming and J lost 1 base, with 12 bases between them. The CDR3 sequence: CASSLGRGGQETQYF. In DNA, the CDR3 is TGTGCCAGCAGTTTGGGCAGGGGAGGCCAAGAGACCCAGTACTTC.

This clonotype occurred many times. This rearrangement joins TRBV7-9 to TRBJ2-1; D could derive from TRBD1 or TRBD2 (5 bases each). V was trimmed by 6 bases and J by 5 bases, leaving 20 bases between them. Germline loops: CDR1 SEHNR, CDR2 FQNEAQ (reference sequence). This CDR3 contains 16 residues. The CDR3 region is CASSFSGRGADNEQFF. CDR3 sequence (DNA): TGTGCCAGCAGTTTCTCCGGAAGGGGAGCTGACAATGAGCAGTTCTTC.

Only a few counts were recorded for this clonotype. This chain uses TRBV24-1 with TRBJ2-7; 12 nucleotides match TRBD2. Germline-derived CDR1 and CDR2 are KGHDR and SFDVKD. This CDR3 comprises 18 residues. V lost 8 bases and J lost 2; bases outside the gene matches: 15. CDR3 in DNA: TGTGCCACCAAGATCTGGGGCCGGACTAGCGGGGCCCCCTACGAGCAGTACTTC. Its protein product is CATKIWGRTSGAPYEQYF.

This chain uses TRBV28 with TRBJ2-7; TRBD1 matches 10 bases. Germline trimming cut 7 bases from V and 3 bases from J; bases unmatched to any gene: 3. CDR1 is MDHEN and CDR2 is SYDVKM in the germline V gene. The CDR3 contains 13 residues. CDR3 coding DNA: TGTGCCAGCATCGGACAGGGGGTCTACGAGCAGTACTTC. It translates to CASIGQGVYEQYF.

This clonotype showed up many times. The chain combines TRBV7-6 with TRBJ2-2; D might be TRBD1 (6 bases). CDR3 length: 17 residues. CDR1 and CDR2 (germline): SGHVS, FNYEAQ. Trimming took 5 bases from V and 0 from J, leaving 16 bases between them. CDR3 amino acids: CASSLLGTGSNTGELFF. The CDR3 nucleotides read TGTGCCAGCAGCCTCTTAGGTACAGGGTCGAACACCGGGGAGCTGTTTTTT.